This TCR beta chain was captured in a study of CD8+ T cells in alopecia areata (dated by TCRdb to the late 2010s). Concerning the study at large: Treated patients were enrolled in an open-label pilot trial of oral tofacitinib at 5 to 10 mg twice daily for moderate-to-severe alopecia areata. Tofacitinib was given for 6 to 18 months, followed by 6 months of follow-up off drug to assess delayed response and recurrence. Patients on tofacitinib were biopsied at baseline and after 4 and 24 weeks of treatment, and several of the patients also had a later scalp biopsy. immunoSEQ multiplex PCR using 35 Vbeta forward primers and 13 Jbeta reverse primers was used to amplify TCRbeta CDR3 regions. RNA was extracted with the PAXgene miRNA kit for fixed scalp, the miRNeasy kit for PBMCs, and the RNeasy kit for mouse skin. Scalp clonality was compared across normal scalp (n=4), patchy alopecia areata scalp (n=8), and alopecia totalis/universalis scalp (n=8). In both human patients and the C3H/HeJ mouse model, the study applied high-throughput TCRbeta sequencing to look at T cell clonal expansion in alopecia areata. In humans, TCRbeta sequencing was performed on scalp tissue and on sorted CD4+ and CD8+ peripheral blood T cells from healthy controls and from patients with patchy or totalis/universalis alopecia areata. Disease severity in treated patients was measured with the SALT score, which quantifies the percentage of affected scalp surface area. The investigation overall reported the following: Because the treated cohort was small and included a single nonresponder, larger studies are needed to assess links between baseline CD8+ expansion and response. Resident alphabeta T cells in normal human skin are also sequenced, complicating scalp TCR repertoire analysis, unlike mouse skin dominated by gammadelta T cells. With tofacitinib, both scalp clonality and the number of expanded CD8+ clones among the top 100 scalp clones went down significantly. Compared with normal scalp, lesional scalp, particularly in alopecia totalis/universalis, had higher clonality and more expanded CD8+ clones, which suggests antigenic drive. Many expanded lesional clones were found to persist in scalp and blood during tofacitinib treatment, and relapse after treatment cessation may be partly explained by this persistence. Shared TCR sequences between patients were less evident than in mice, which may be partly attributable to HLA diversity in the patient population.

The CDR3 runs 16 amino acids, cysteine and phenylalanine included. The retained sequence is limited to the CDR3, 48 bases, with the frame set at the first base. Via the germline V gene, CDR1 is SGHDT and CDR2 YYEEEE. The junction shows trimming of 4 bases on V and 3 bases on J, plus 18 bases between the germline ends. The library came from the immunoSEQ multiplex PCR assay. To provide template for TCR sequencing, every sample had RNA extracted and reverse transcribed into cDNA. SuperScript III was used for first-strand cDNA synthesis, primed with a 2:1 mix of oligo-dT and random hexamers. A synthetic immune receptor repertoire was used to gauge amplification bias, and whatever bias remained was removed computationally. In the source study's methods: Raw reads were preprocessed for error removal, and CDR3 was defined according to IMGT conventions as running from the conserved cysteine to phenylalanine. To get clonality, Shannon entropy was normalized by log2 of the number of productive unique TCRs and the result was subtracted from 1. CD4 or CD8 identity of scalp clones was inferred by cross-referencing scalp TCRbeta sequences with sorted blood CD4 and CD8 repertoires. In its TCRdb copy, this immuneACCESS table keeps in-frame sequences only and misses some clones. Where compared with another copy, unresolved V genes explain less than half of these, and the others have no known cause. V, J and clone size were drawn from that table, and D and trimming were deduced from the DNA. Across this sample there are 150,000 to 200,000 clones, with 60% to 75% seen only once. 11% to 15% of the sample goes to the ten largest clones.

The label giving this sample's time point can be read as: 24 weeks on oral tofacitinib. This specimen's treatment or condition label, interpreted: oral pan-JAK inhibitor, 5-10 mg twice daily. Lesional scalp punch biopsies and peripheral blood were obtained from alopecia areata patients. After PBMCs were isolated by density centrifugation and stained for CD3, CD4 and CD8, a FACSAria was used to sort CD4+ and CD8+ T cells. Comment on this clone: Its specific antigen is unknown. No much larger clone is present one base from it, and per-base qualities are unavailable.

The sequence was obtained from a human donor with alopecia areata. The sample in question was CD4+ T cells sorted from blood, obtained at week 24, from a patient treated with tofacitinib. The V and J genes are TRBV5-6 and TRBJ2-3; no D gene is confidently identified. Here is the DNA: TGTGCCAGCAGCCCAACCGCCAGGACCGAGACAGATACGCAGTATTTT. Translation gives CASSPTARTETDTQYF.